The rows below give T cell receptor beta chains drawn from one sample of a study of T cell changes during pregnancy in multiple sclerosis. Assay used: immunoSEQ multiplex PCR; TCRdb lists only in-frame clones, some missing. Of 60,000 or so clones in the sample, 92% were seen once. The source material was peripheral blood, sampled in the first trimester of pregnancy. The source of these receptors is a female donor with multiple sclerosis, enrolled in a pregnancy study. Each CDR3 is given with its conserved first and last residue. D genes are given only for firm matches. Size values are once, few and many counts, or a class for expanded clones, and some rows have none.

v_call	j_call	d_call	clone_size	cdr3_aa	cdr3_nt
TRBV2	TRBJ1-1	NA	once	CASSEARWEAFF	TGTGCCAGCAGTGAAGCGCGCTGGGAAGCTTTCTTT
TRBV7-2	TRBJ1-4	TRBD1	NA	CASSPTGVNEKLFF	TGTGCCAGCAGCCCGACAGGGGTGAATGAAAAACTGTTTTTT
TRBV7-2	TRBJ2-2	NA	NA	CASSLGGLVRTGELFF	TGTGCCAGCAGCTTAGGGGGACTGGTACGCACCGGGGAGCTGTTTTTT
TRBV4-1	TRBJ1-1	NA	NA	CASSTRQEQGNTEAFF	TGCGCCAGCAGCACTCGACAGGAACAAGGGAACACTGAAGCTTTCTTT
TRBV27	TRBJ2-3	NA	NA	CASSLGGWLDSDTQYF	TGTGCCAGCAGTTTAGGCGGTTGGTTAGACTCAGATACGCAGTATTTT
TRBV19	TRBJ2-2	TRBD1	NA	CASSIGTGGETGELFF	TGTGCCAGTAGTATAGGGACAGGGGGGGAAACCGGGGAGCTGTTTTTT
TRBV7-2	TRBJ1-4	TRBD1	NA	CASSSRTGVREKLFF	TGTGCCAGCAGCTCGAGGACAGGGGTGAGGGAAAAACTGTTTTTT
TRBV2	TRBJ2-2	TRBD2	NA	CASRQWGLEFTGELFF	TGTGCCAGCAGGCAATGGGGACTAGAGTTCACCGGGGAGCTGTTTTTT
TRBV7-2	TRBJ1-1	NA	NA	CASSLGRRGYGNTEAFF	TGTGCCAGCAGCTTAGGCCGCAGGGGATACGGGAACACTGAAGCTTTCTTT
TRBV14	TRBJ2-5	NA	once	CASSQSKTQGAQETQYF	TGTGCCAGCAGCCAGTCCAAGACACAGGGTGCTCAAGAGACCCAGTACTTC
TRBV6-5	TRBJ1-1	NA	few	CASRIGQTSEAFF	TGTGCCAGCAGGATTGGACAGACCTCTGAAGCTTTCTTT
TRBV5-4	TRBJ2-1	TRBD2	NA	CASSLGGLAGGISYNEQFF	TGTGCCAGCAGCTTGGGCGGACTAGCGGGGGGCATCTCCTACAATGAGCAGTTCTTC
TRBV29-1	TRBJ2-4	NA	NA	CSVEVGLRKNIQYF	TGCAGCGTTGAAGTTGGACTACGAAAAAACATTCAGTACTTC
TRBV7-6	TRBJ2-7	NA	NA	CASSSLSGWGSYEQYF	TGTGCCAGCAGCTCTCTGAGCGGCTGGGGCTCCTACGAGCAGTACTTC
TRBV9	TRBJ1-2	NA	NA	CASSVAGVHYGYTF	TGTGCCAGCAGCGTAGCAGGGGTTCACTATGGCTACACCTTC
TRBV6-5	TRBJ2-7	TRBD1	NA	CASSYSEAGGYEQYF	TGTGCCAGCAGTTACTCAGAGGCAGGGGGCTACGAGCAGTACTTC
TRBV7-6	TRBJ2-2	TRBD1	NA	CASSETGVGTGELFF	TGTGCCAGCAGCGAGACAGGGGTGGGCACCGGGGAGCTGTTTTTT
TRBV7-9	TRBJ1-5	TRBD1	NA	CASSSGQWESISNQPQHF	TGTGCCAGCAGCTCGGGACAGTGGGAGTCCATTAGCAATCAGCCCCAGCATTTT
TRBV5-5	TRBJ1-5	NA	NA	CASSLIPLATRFNQPQHF	TGTGCCAGCAGCTTGATTCCCCTAGCCACCCGGTTCAATCAGCCCCAGCATTTT
TRBV2	TRBJ2-7	NA	NA	CASSDSGPSYEQYF	TGTGCCAGCAGTGATTCAGGCCCTTCCTACGAGCAGTACTTC
TRBV2	TRBJ2-3	NA	NA	CASSLSTNTQYF	TGTGCCAGCAGCCTTTCTACGAATACGCAGTATTTT
TRBV7-3	TRBJ1-1	NA	NA	CASSLHQGNTEAFF	TGTGCCAGCAGCTTGCATCAGGGGAACACTGAAGCTTTCTTT
TRBV9	TRBJ1-1	NA	NA	CASSGQVGGTEAFF	TGTGCCAGCAGCGGACAGGTGGGGGGGACTGAAGCTTTCTTT
TRBV7-2	TRBJ2-2	NA	once	CASSLYAASNTGELFF	TGTGCCAGCAGCTTATATGCGGCTTCGAACACCGGGGAGCTGTTTTTT
TRBV6-6	TRBJ1-2	NA	NA	CAIRGQLDYGYTF	TGTGCCATAAGAGGCCAGTTAGACTATGGCTACACCTTC
TRBV12-5	TRBJ2-7	NA	NA	CASGVGSYEQYF	TGTGCTAGTGGGGTGGGGAGCTACGAGCAGTACTTC
TRBV6-5	TRBJ1-3	TRBD1	NA	CASSTGQGIGNTIYF	TGTGCCAGCAGTACCGGACAGGGGATTGGAAACACCATATATTTT
TRBV10-3	TRBJ1-1	NA	NA	CAITADTYTEAFF	TGTGCCATCACCGCGGACACTTACACTGAAGCTTTCTTT
TRBV14	TRBJ2-7	NA	NA	CASSPQTLSSYEQYF	TGTGCCAGCAGCCCGCAGACTCTAAGCTCCTACGAGCAGTACTTC
TRBV4-2	TRBJ2-7	TRBD2	NA	CASSQDIGKRGAFEQYF	TGTGCCAGCAGCCAAGATATTGGGAAGCGGGGGGCCTTCGAGCAGTACTTC
TRBV2	TRBJ2-7	TRBD1	NA	CASSEALVGQGLGEQYF	TGTGCCAGCAGTGAAGCGCTCGTCGGACAGGGGCTAGGCGAGCAGTACTTC
TRBV7-2	TRBJ2-3	TRBD2	NA	CASSSRLAGGDTQYF	TGTGCCAGCAGCTCCCGACTAGCGGGGGGAGATACGCAGTATTTT